One and the same sample provided the 8 T cell receptor beta chains below, sequenced in a study of OX40 agonist ivuxolimab in advanced cancers. Sequencing was performed with immunoSEQ multiplex PCR; in TCRdb, only in-frame clones are kept and a portion is missing. This table holds around 53,000 clones, 70% to 90% found once. This specimen was CD4+ or CD8+ T cells sorted from blood, taken in a trial of the OX40 agonist ivuxolimab. The receptors were gathered from an adult with an advanced solid tumor such as melanoma, head and neck, liver or kidney cancer.

V is TRBV2 and J is TRBJ1-6; no clear D. The germline V gene has CDR1 SNHLY and CDR2 FYNNEI. The V gene lost 2 bases and the J gene lost 0 bases, with 5 bases spanning the gap. This CDR3 is built from 15 residues. The CDR3 region is CASSEFGSYNSPLHF. For the CDR3, the DNA is TGTGCCAGCAGTGAATTCGGCTCCTATAATTCACCCCTCCACTTT. The full variable domain, with the rest looked up from reference TRBV2 and TRBJ1-6, is EPEVTQTPSHQVTQMGQEVILRCVPISNHLYFYWYRQILGQKVEFLVSFYNNEISEKSEIFDDQFSVERPDGSNFTLKIRSTKLEDSAMYFCASSEFGSYNSPLHFGNGTRLTVT.

The chain carries TRBV19 and TRBJ1-5, with 9 bases matching TRBD1. The CDR3 runs 16 residues. Germline CDR1 is LNHDA and CDR2 is SQIVND (reference sequence). V was clipped by 4 bases and J by 1 base; unmatched bases: 5. CDR3 region: CASSTRDRVSNQPQHF. The DNA of the CDR3 is TGTGCCAGTAGTACCCGGGACAGGGTCAGCAATCAGCCCCAGCATTTT.

CDR3 sequence: CASSVHWGYTF. The CDR3 DNA is TGTGCCAGCAGTGTCCACTGGGGCTACACCTTC. The chain is built from TRBV6-1 and TRBJ1-2; D gene uncertain. Germline V CDR1 and CDR2: MNHNS, SASEGT. The CDR3 has 11 amino acids. V gave up 4 bases and J gave up 8 bases, with 8 bases separating them.

This chain uses TRBV2 with TRBJ2-2, with D uncertain. The CDR3 sequence is 14 residues long. V lost 8 bases, J lost 5 bases, and 15 bases lay in between. Germline V gene data show CDR1 as SNHLY and CDR2 as FYNNEI. The CDR3 reads CASRPFLKTGELFF. The CDR3 DNA follows: TGTGCCAGCCGACCGTTTCTAAAGACCGGGGAGCTGTTTTTT.

The chain links TRBV7-3 to TRBJ1-1, with 9 bases aligning to TRBD1. In germline, CDR1 is SGHTA, CDR2 FQGTGA. Trimming removed 6 bases from V and 1 base from J; junction bases left unmatched: 3. The CDR3 sequence is 14 residues long. This CDR3 is CASSQTGGNTEAFF. DNA for the CDR3: TGTGCCAGCAGTCAGACAGGGGGGAACACTGAAGCTTTCTTT.

The chain employs TRBV5-1 and TRBJ1-4; TRBD1 agrees at 7 bases. This CDR3 has 14 residues. From germline, CDR1 is SGHRS and CDR2 YFSETQ. V shed 4 bases and J 2 bases; nucleotides not matched to a gene: 2. The CDR3 coding sequence is TGCGCCAGCAGCCGGGACAGCACTAATGAAAAACTGTTTTTT. Its protein product is CASSRDSTNEKLFF. The full variable domain, its missing parts supplied by reference TRBV5-1 and TRBJ1-4, is KAGVTQTPRYLIKTRGQQVTLSCSPISGHRSVSWYQQTPGQGLQFLFEYFSETQRNKGNFPGRFSGRQFSNSRSEMNVSTLELGDSALYLCASSRDSTNEKLFFGSGTQLSVL.

This clone was seen a few times. The chain uses TRBV7-9 and TRBJ2-2; 8 nucleotides align to TRBD2. Germline loops: CDR1 SEHNR, CDR2 FQNEAQ (reference sequence). The CDR3 consists of 17 residues. The J segment lost 4 bases and the V segment lost 0 bases, leaving 7 bases of the junction unmatched. The CDR3 DNA follows: TGTGCCAGCAGCTTAGCTTTAGCGGGATATAGCACCGGGGAGCTGTTTTTT. Protein: CASSLALAGYSTGELFF.

This clone was detected only once. This chain links TRBV5-5 with TRBJ2-2; a possible D gene is TRBD1 (6 bases). Looked up from germline, CDR1 is SGHKS and CDR2 is YYEKEE (reference sequence). The CDR3 has 14 residues. Trimming cost V 6 bases and J 3 bases, with 12 bases left between them. The CDR3 loop is CASKSDRYTGELFF. The CDR3, as DNA: TGTGCCAGCAAGAGTGACAGGTACACCGGGGAGCTGTTTTTT. The whole variable domain, remainder taken from reference TRBV5-5 and TRBJ2-2, is DAGVTQSPTHLIKTRGQQVTLRCSPISGHKSVSWYQQVLGQGPQFIFQYYEKEERGRGNFPDRFSARQFPNYSSELNVNALLLGDSALYLCASKSDRYTGELFFGEGSRLTVL.